Below are 28 T cell receptor beta chains sequenced from a single sample in a study of blood T cell repertoires in COVID-19. Sequenced by immunoSEQ multiplex PCR; TCRdb stores in-frame clones only, minus some. The table has around 230,000 clones, approximately 90% seen once. The specimen was PBMCs or T cells enriched from blood (not recorded which). The receptor source for this set is a woman in her forties with acute COVID-19.

This sequence joins TRBV25-1 and TRBJ2-3; a possible D gene is TRBD1 (6 bases). Trimming stripped 3 bases from V and 2 bases from J, with 15 bases between. Germline CDR1 is MGHDK and CDR2 is SYGVNS. CDR3 size: 16 residues. DNA for the CDR3: TGTGCCAGCAGTGACAGGACAGCTGGGCTCACAGATACGCAGTATTTT. Translated: CASSDRTAGLTDTQYF.

The chain carries TRBV4-1 and TRBJ1-1, with 8 bases lining up with TRBD1. CDR3 size: 15 residues. Looked up from germline, CDR1 is MGHRA and CDR2 is YSYEKL. The junction had 2 bases not matched to a gene; V was cut back by 1 base and J by 1 base. The CDR3 protein is CASSQVGTGNTEAFF. CDR3 bases: TGCGCCAGCAGCCAAGTTGGGACAGGGAACACTGAAGCTTTCTTT.

V usage is TRBV7-9 and J usage is TRBJ1-2; D is undetermined. Germline V lookup: CDR1 SEHNR, CDR2 FQNEAQ (reference sequence). There are 16 residues in the CDR3. The ends were cut back, 2 bases at V and 1 base at J, with 14 bases in the middle. The chain's CDR3 is CASSLLRETLNYGYTF. The DNA for the CDR3 is TGTGCCAGCAGCTTACTAAGGGAGACCCTTAACTATGGCTACACCTTC. The complete variable domain, with remaining parts taken from reference TRBV7-9 and TRBJ1-2, reads DTGVSQNPRHKITKRGQNVTFRCDPISEHNRLYWYRQTLGQGPEFLTYFQNEAQLEKSRLLSDRFSAERPKGSFSTLEIQRTEQGDSAMYLCASSLLRETLNYGYTFGSGTRLTVV.

The rearrangement uses TRBV19 and TRBJ1-6, with 8 bases matching TRBD1. Germline trimming cut 3 bases from V and 10 bases from J; bases unmatched to any gene: 8. The CDR3 has 15 residues. Germline CDR1 LNHDA, CDR2 SQIVND (reference sequence). The CDR3 is CASSIGQGAFSPLHF. The CDR3 DNA reads as TGTGCCAGTAGTATTGGGCAGGGGGCATTCTCACCCCTCCACTTT.

The chain links TRBV6-5 to TRBJ2-5; D is unresolved. Germline loops: CDR1 MNHEY, CDR2 SVGAGI. V shed 5 bases and J shed 5 bases, with 12 bases lying between them. The CDR3 covers 13 residues. This chain's CDR3 is CASSTLQRETQYF. CDR3 DNA sequence: TGTGCCAGCAGTACTCTTCAGCGCGAGACCCAGTACTTC.

This chain connects TRBV6-5 to TRBJ2-1; D remains unclear. The V and J ends lost 2 bases and 7 bases respectively, with 9 bases between them. Germline values: CDR1 MNHEY, CDR2 SVGAGI. The CDR3 totals 13 residues. The CDR3 sequence: CASSYDLGNEQFF. The CDR3 coding sequence is TGTGCCAGCAGTTACGATCTAGGTAATGAGCAGTTCTTC.

The chain combines TRBV4-1 with TRBJ2-7; D possibly corresponds to TRBD2 (6 bases). This CDR3 has 16 amino acids. The V gene lost 0 bases and the J gene lost 0 bases, with 12 bases spanning the gap. The germline V gene has CDR1 MGHRA and CDR2 YSYEKL. CDR3: CASSQEERGSSYEQYF. In nucleotides, the CDR3 is TGCGCCAGCAGCCAAGAGGAACGGGGGAGCTCCTACGAGCAGTACTTC.

The chain links TRBV6-1 to TRBJ2-7; D perhaps matches TRBD2 (6 bases). Germline CDR1 reads MNHNS; CDR2 reads SASEGT. V shed 2 bases and J shed 2 bases, with 16 bases lying between them. The CDR3 consists of 16 residues. CDR3 sequence reads: CASSESAGPGAYEQYF. The DNA of the CDR3 is TGTGCCAGCAGTGAATCAGCGGGCCCAGGAGCCTACGAGCAGTACTTC.

The rearrangement links TRBV7-9 to TRBJ1-5; perhaps TRBD1 as D (5 bases). The CDR3 sequence is 14 residues long. Germline loops: CDR1 SEHNR, CDR2 FQNEAQ (reference sequence). The germline V and J ends were trimmed by 1 base and 4 bases, with 8 bases remaining between them. The CDR3 reads CASSLGDRNQPQHF. CDR3 DNA sequence: TGTGCCAGCAGCTTAGGCGACAGAAATCAGCCCCAGCATTTT.

The J gene is TRBJ2-5, the V gene TRBV19, with 7 bases aligning to TRBD2. The CDR3 has 15 residues. The V segment lost 5 bases and the J segment 0 bases; nucleotides outside the gene matches: 6. Germline loops: CDR1 LNHDA, CDR2 SQIVND (reference sequence). CDR3 residues: CASSFGAGNQETQYF. The DNA for the CDR3 is TGTGCCAGTAGTTTTGGAGCGGGGAACCAAGAGACCCAGTACTTC.

The chain recombines TRBV10-1 with TRBJ1-1, with a possible D match to TRBD1 (6 bases). The germline V gene encodes CDR1 WNHNN and CDR2 SYGVQD (reference sequence). V gave up 0 bases and J gave up 6 bases, with 14 bases separating them. The CDR3 runs 15 residues. The CDR3: CASSESMGAAAEAFF. DNA of the CDR3: TGCGCCAGCAGTGAGTCTATGGGGGCTGCAGCTGAAGCTTTCTTT.

V usage is TRBV10-3 and J usage is TRBJ2-7; possibly TRBD2 for D (6 bases). V was trimmed by 4 bases and J by 3 bases, leaving 10 bases between them. CDR3 length: 13 residues. Germline V lookup: CDR1 ENHRY, CDR2 SYGVKD. This chain's CDR3 is CAISGGGIYEQYF. The CDR3 DNA reads as TGTGCCATCAGTGGAGGAGGGATCTACGAGCAGTACTTC.

The chain employs TRBV3-1 (or the pseudogene TRBV3-2) and TRBJ1-3, with 10 nucleotides matching TRBD1. Germline values: CDR1 LGHDT, CDR2 YNNKEL (reference sequence). The CDR3 has 17 residues. V shed 1 base, J shed 3 bases, and the junction held 6 bases outside the gene matches. The CDR3 DNA sequence: TGTGCCAGCAGCCAAGGGGACAGGGGATACGGTGGAAACACCATATATTTT. Amino acid sequence: CASSQGDRGYGGNTIYF.

The rearrangement uses TRBV5-1 and TRBJ2-7, with TRBD1 identical over 7 bases. Trimming at V came to 0 bases and at J to 3 bases, leaving 6 bases not matched to a gene. Germline-derived CDR1 and CDR2 are SGHRS and YFSETQ. CDR3 size: 15 residues. The CDR3 nucleotides are TGCGCCAGCAGCTTGGGGGGACAGCGGCACTACGAGCAGTACTTC. This translates into CASSLGGQRHYEQYF. Drawing the rest from reference TRBV5-1 and TRBJ2-7, the complete variable domain is KAGVTQTPRYLIKTRGQQVTLSCSPISGHRSVSWYQQTPGQGLQFLFEYFSETQRNKGNFPGRFSGRQFSNSRSEMNVSTLELGDSALYLCASSLGGQRHYEQYFGPGTRLTVT.

The chain joins TRBV19 to TRBJ1-2, with TRBD1 identical over 11 bases. This CDR3 region has 15 residues. V lost 6 bases, J lost 6 bases, and 9 bases stayed unmatched. Germline V gene lookup returns CDR1 LNHDA and CDR2 SQIVND (reference sequence). The CDR3 sequence is CASRDRGPSEDGYTF. DNA for the CDR3: TGTGCCAGTAGGGACAGGGGGCCTTCGGAGGATGGCTACACCTTC. Drawing the rest from reference TRBV19 and TRBJ1-2, the complete variable domain is DGGITQSPKYLFRKEGQNVTLSCEQNLNHDAMYWYRQDPGQGLRLIYYSQIVNDFQKGDIAEGYSVSREKKESFPLTVTSAQKNPTAFYLCASRDRGPSEDGYTFGSGTRLTVV.

The V gene is TRBV2, the J gene TRBJ1-4; 10 positions agree with TRBD1. CDR3 length: 14 residues. V lost 1 base and J lost 7; bases outside the gene matches: 0. Germline V CDR1 and CDR2: SNHLY, FYNNEI. Written as DNA, the CDR3 is TGTGCCAGCAGTGAAGGGACAGGGGGTGAAAAACTGTTTTTT. Translating it yields CASSEGTGGEKLFF.

The chain is built from TRBV20-1 and TRBJ1-1; 11 bases are shared with TRBD1. This CDR3 region has 16 residues. CDR1 and CDR2 (germline): DFQATT, SNEGSKA (reference sequence). Trimming cost V 3 bases and J 7 bases; bases outside gene matches: 13. The CDR3, as DNA: TGCAGTGCTAGTAAGGACGGACAGGGGGCCTACAGTGAAGCTTTCTTT. It yields the protein CSASKDGQGAYSEAFF.

Notes on this clone: A junction end diverges from the germline sequence, so it may reflect a read error. The V gene is TRBV7-7, the J gene TRBJ1-4; 9 bases align to TRBD1. CDR1 SSHAT and CDR2 FNYEAQ come from the germline V gene (reference sequence). CDR3 length: 19 residues. The CDR3: CASSLVALDRGRGIEKLFF. Written as DNA, the CDR3 is TGTGCTAGCAGCTTAGTTGCTTTGGACAGGGGAAGGGGGATTGAAAAACTGTTTTTT.

V is TRBV19 and J is TRBJ1-4; D gene uncertain. This CDR3 region has 14 residues. CDR1 LNHDA and CDR2 SQIVND come from the germline V gene (reference sequence). With 3 bases removed from V and 8 bases from J, the gap between germline ends came to 13 bases. The CDR3 loop is CASSIAGGGEKLFF. In DNA form, the CDR3 reads TGTGCCAGTAGTATTGCGGGCGGCGGGGAAAAACTGTTTTTT.

This chain uses TRBV19 with TRBJ1-2, with 7 bases that match TRBD1. CDR1 is LNHDA and CDR2 is SQIVND in the germline V gene (reference sequence). CDR3 size: 14 residues. J gave up 6 bases and V 3 bases, and 7 bases lay outside the gene matches. The CDR3 DNA follows: TGTGCCAGTAGTATGACAGGGATTGGCGATGGCTACACCTTC. Protein: CASSMTGIGDGYTF. Filled out from reference TRBV19 and TRBJ1-2, the complete variable domain reads DGGITQSPKYLFRKEGQNVTLSCEQNLNHDAMYWYRQDPGQGLRLIYYSQIVNDFQKGDIAEGYSVSREKKESFPLTVTSAQKNPTAFYLCASSMTGIGDGYTFGSGTRLTVV.

The chain is built from TRBV19 and TRBJ1-2; 10 nucleotides align to TRBD1. V gave up 5 bases and J gave up 7 bases; unmatched junction bases: 4. The CDR3 is 13 amino acids. Per germline, CDR1 LNHDA and CDR2 SQIVND (reference sequence). The CDR3 region is CASSVDRGFGYTF. CDR3 DNA sequence: TGTGCCAGTAGTGTGGACAGGGGGTTTGGCTACACCTTC.

The rearrangement joins TRBV19 to TRBJ1-5, with TRBD1 as a possible D gene (5 bases). Between the trimmed V and J ends, which lost 3 bases and 9 bases, there was a span of 15 bases. CDR1 LNHDA and CDR2 SQIVND come from the germline V gene (reference sequence). The CDR3 has 14 amino acids. The CDR3: CASSIMYGGGPQHF. Here the CDR3 DNA reads TGTGCCAGTAGTATCATGTACGGGGGGGGGCCCCAGCATTTT.

This chain joins TRBV30 and TRBJ2-5, with D hard to call. Trimming left V 2 bases short and J 4 bases short, with 5 bases between. Germline values: CDR1 GTSNPN, CDR2 SVGIG (reference sequence). This CDR3 contains 11 residues. The CDR3: CAWSRGETQYF. CDR3 nucleotide sequence: TGTGCCTGGAGTAGAGGAGAGACCCAGTACTTC.

V gene TRBV19 combines with J gene TRBJ2-3, with 7 positions matching TRBD1. Germline CDR1 and CDR2: LNHDA and SQIVND (reference sequence). The trim removed 10 bases at V and 2 bases at J, leaving 6 bases unmatched. CDR3 size: 13 residues. In nucleotides, the CDR3 is TGTGCCACCCGGGACAGCAACACAGATACGCAGTATTTT. This codes for CATRDSNTDTQYF. Together with reference TRBV19 and TRBJ2-3, the CDR3 gives the full variable domain: DGGITQSPKYLFRKEGQNVTLSCEQNLNHDAMYWYRQDPGQGLRLIYYSQIVNDFQKGDIAEGYSVSREKKESFPLTVTSAQKNPTAFYLCATRDSNTDTQYFGPGTRLTVL.

V gene TRBV7-9 combines with J gene TRBJ1-4; the D is unclear. V lost 6 bases and J 2 bases, leaving 19 bases between the germline ends. CDR3 length: 17 residues. The V gene's germline CDR1 is SEHNR and CDR2 FQNEAQ (reference sequence). The DNA for the CDR3 is TGTGCCAGCAGAGGAGGAGAGGGAGTCGGGACTAATGAAAAACTGTTTTTT. Translation: CASRGGEGVGTNEKLFF.

CDR3 bases: TGCGCCAGCAGCCGCGTAGGGGTAGGTCAGGATGGCTACACCTTC. Translated, it gives CASSRVGVGQDGYTF. The rearrangement links TRBV5-1 to TRBJ1-2, with a weak D call TRBD1 (5 bases). The CDR3 sequence is 15 residues long. The V end was cut by 4 bases, the J end by 6 bases, with 19 bases between. Per germline, CDR1 SGHRS and CDR2 YFSETQ. The full variable domain, completed using reference TRBV5-1 and TRBJ1-2, is KAGVTQTPRYLIKTRGQQVTLSCSPISGHRSVSWYQQTPGQGLQFLFEYFSETQRNKGNFPGRFSGRQFSNSRSEMNVSTLELGDSALYLCASSRVGVGQDGYTFGSGTRLTVV.

CDR3 protein: CASSRSIGTGNYNEQFF. The CDR3 nucleotides are TGTGCCAGCAGCCGCTCAATCGGGACAGGGAATTACAATGAGCAGTTCTTC. The chain has TRBV9 and TRBJ2-1, with 9 bases identical to TRBD1. V lost 4 bases to trimming and J lost 4 bases; unmatched junction nucleotides: 12. This CDR3 is 17 amino acids long. Germline CDR1 and CDR2: SGDLS and YYNGEE.

The table lists this clone with a few counts. V gene TRBV4-1 combines with J gene TRBJ2-2, with D hard to call. V dropped 7 bases and J dropped 6 bases, with 12 bases sitting between them. Germline loops: CDR1 MGHRA, CDR2 YSYEKL. The length of the CDR3 is 13 residues. The CDR3 here is CASNSLPAGELFF. In DNA, the CDR3 is TGCGCCAGCAACAGTTTACCGGCCGGGGAGCTGTTTTTT.